The 30 T cell receptor beta chains reported below all come from one sample, sequenced in a study of cytomegalovirus exposure and HLA in healthy donors. PCR employed 60 Vbeta and 13 Jbeta primers. TCRdb's table, derived via immunoSEQ multiplex PCR, lists solely in-frame clones and lacks some. The sample holds approximately 210,000 clones, about 83% seen once. The specimen was PBMCs. Receptors were obtained from a woman between 50 and 59 years old in good health and CMV-seropositive.

The chain uses TRBV6-1 and TRBJ2-3; no definite D call. This CDR3 has 13 residues. V lost 4 bases to trimming and J lost 2 bases, with 7 bases between them. The germline V gene encodes CDR1 MNHNS and CDR2 SASEGT. DNA of the CDR3: TGTGCCAGCAGTGGGGCCCCCACAGATACGCAGTATTTT. Protein: CASSGAPTDTQYF.

CDR3 region: CAWSVQTANNQPQHF. The CDR3 DNA sequence: TGTGCCTGGAGTGTACAAACAGCTAATAATCAGCCCCAGCATTTT. V usage is TRBV30 and J usage is TRBJ1-5; the D is unclear. CDR1 is GTSNPN and CDR2 is SVGIG in the germline V gene (reference sequence). V was trimmed by 0 bases and J by 4 bases, leaving 13 bases between them. This CDR3 is built from 15 residues.

V is TRBV6-5 and J is TRBJ1-2; D unclear. Germline-derived CDR1 and CDR2 are MNHEY and SVGAGI. CDR3 size: 14 residues. V dropped 6 bases and J dropped 2 bases, with 13 bases sitting between them. The CDR3 DNA reads TGTGCCAGCAGCCGCGTGCAATGGAACTATGGCTACACCTTC. It codes for CASSRVQWNYGYTF.

V gene TRBV6-5 combines with J gene TRBJ1-1; D is possibly TRBD1 (6 bases). With 6 bases removed from V and 5 bases from J, the gap between germline ends came to 10 bases. This CDR3 region has 12 residues. The germline CDR1 and CDR2 sequences are MNHEY and SVGAGI. The CDR3 loop reads CASRGRGTEAFF. The CDR3 nucleotides are TGTGCCAGCAGAGGCAGGGGTACTGAAGCTTTCTTT.

The chain has TRBV5-4 and TRBJ1-1; no definite D call. The V gene's germline CDR1 is SGHNT and CDR2 YYREEE (reference sequence). The CDR3 runs 14 residues. Trimming left V 0 bases short and J 1 base short, with 7 bases between. CDR3 amino acids: CASSLDRANTEAFF. The CDR3, as DNA: TGTGCCAGCAGCTTGGACAGAGCGAACACTGAAGCTTTCTTT.

This clone came up a few times. Here the CDR3 reads CASSQGQDHSPLHF. CDR3 coding DNA: TGTGCCAGCAGCCAAGGACAGGATCATTCACCCCTCCACTTT. The V call is TRBV5-4, the J call TRBJ1-6; 7 bases are shared with TRBD1. CDR3 length equals 14 residues. Trimming cost V 4 bases and J 8 bases; bases outside gene matches: 6. The germline gives CDR1 SGHNT, CDR2 YYREEE (reference sequence).

V usage is TRBV19 and J usage is TRBJ1-6; 8 bases match TRBD1. This CDR3 contains 16 residues. Trimming at V came to 4 bases and at J to 8 bases, leaving 10 bases not matched to a gene. The germline V gene encodes CDR1 LNHDA and CDR2 SQIVND (reference sequence). DNA for the CDR3: TGTGCCAGTAGTACCTCAGGACAGGGAGGTGATTCACCCCTCCACTTT. It specifies CASSTSGQGGDSPLHF. The full variable domain, completed using reference TRBV19 and TRBJ1-6, is DGGITQSPKYLFRKEGQNVTLSCEQNLNHDAMYWYRQDPGQGLRLIYYSQIVNDFQKGDIAEGYSVSREKKESFPLTVTSAQKNPTAFYLCASSTSGQGGDSPLHFGNGTRLTVT.

This clone was seen more than once but under ten times. This chain joins TRBV4-2 and TRBJ1-2; D is unresolved. The germline CDR1 and CDR2 sequences are LGHNA and YNFKEQ. The CDR3 has 12 amino acids. Trimming cost V 0 bases and J 6 bases, with 5 bases left between them. CDR3: CASSQDYNGYTF. CDR3 in DNA: TGTGCCAGCAGCCAAGATTATAATGGCTACACCTTC.

This clone came up a few times. The rearrangement links TRBV10-3 to TRBJ1-4; possibly TRBD1 for D (5 bases). In germline, CDR1 is ENHRY, CDR2 SYGVKD. The germline V and J ends were trimmed by 10 bases and 5 bases, with 14 bases remaining between them. There are 13 residues in the CDR3. The CDR3 nucleotides are TGTGCCACCCAAGACGGGGGGAATGAAAAACTGTTTTTT. As protein: CATQDGGNEKLFF.

The rearrangement uses TRBV7-2 and TRBJ2-3; TRBD1 matches 7 bases. The CDR3 loop spans 13 amino acids. J lost 7 bases, V lost 4 bases, and 5 bases had no gene match. Germline assignment: CDR1 SGHTA and CDR2 FQGNSA. The CDR3 region is CASSSEGAYTQYF. The CDR3 DNA reads TGTGCCAGCAGCTCCGAGGGGGCATATACGCAGTATTTT.

The rearrangement joins TRBV12-5 to TRBJ2-2; 9 bases align to TRBD1. Per germline, CDR1 LGHNT and CDR2 FRNRAP. Trimming removed 0 bases from V and 5 bases from J; junction bases left unmatched: 7. The CDR3 is 17 residues long. CDR3 sequence (DNA): TGTGCTAGTGGTTTGGTCCTAACAGGGGGCGAGACCGGGGAGCTGTTTTTT. This translates into CASGLVLTGGETGELFF.

The J gene is TRBJ2-7, the V gene TRBV6-1; 9 positions match TRBD1. The junction had 7 bases not matched to a gene; V was cut back by 11 bases and J by 2 bases. The CDR3 length is 13 residues. Germline CDR1 and CDR2: MNHNS and SASEGT. The DNA for the CDR3 is TGTGCCGGCGGACAGGGGTTAACCTACGAGCAGTACTTC. Protein product: CAGGQGLTYEQYF.

This chain connects TRBV10-3 to TRBJ2-1, with TRBD2 identical over 8 bases. CDR1 is ENHRY, CDR2 SYGVKD, per germline. CDR3 size: 14 residues. J gave up 6 bases and V 8 bases, and 9 bases lay outside the gene matches. The CDR3: CAIQGSGVFNEQFF. CDR3 coding DNA: TGTGCCATCCAGGGTAGCGGGGTATTCAATGAGCAGTTCTTC.

The V and J genes are TRBV11-3 and TRBJ1-1; 9 nucleotides match TRBD1. V was pared by 4 bases and J by 9 bases, with 6 bases of the junction left unmatched. CDR1 SGHNT and CDR2 YENEEA come from the germline V gene. The CDR3 contains 13 residues. The CDR3: CASSSLTGGKAFF. The CDR3, as DNA: TGTGCCAGCAGCTCTCTGACAGGGGGTAAAGCTTTCTTT.

J is TRBJ1-2 and V is TRBV6-6, with 9 positions matching TRBD1. The CDR3 covers 14 residues. J lost 7 bases, V lost 6 bases, and 9 bases had no gene match. Germline loops: CDR1 MNHNY, CDR2 SVGAGI (reference sequence). In nucleotides, the CDR3 is TGTGCCAGCAGGCGGACAGGGGAAGTAGGTGGCTACACCTTC. It specifies CASRRTGEVGGYTF.

The rearrangement joins TRBV4-1 to TRBJ1-4, with a tentative D call TRBD1 (6 bases). Trimming removed 2 bases at V and 8 bases at J, with 15 bases between. CDR3 length: 15 residues. Germline lookup yields CDR1 MGHRA and CDR2 YSYEKL. The CDR3 loop reads CASSQRGRQGEKLFF. Written as DNA, the CDR3 is TGCGCCAGCAGCCAAAGGGGTAGGCAGGGGGAAAAACTGTTTTTT.

This rearrangement joins TRBV4-3 to TRBJ2-5; 10 bases match TRBD1. Trimming took 4 bases from V and 7 from J; bases not matched to a gene: 9. CDR1 is LGHNA and CDR2 is YSLEER in the germline V gene. CDR3 length: 15 amino acids. The CDR3, as DNA: TGCGCCAGCAGCCCAGCGGGACAGGGGTTCTTGACCCAGTACTTC. This gives the protein CASSPAGQGFLTQYF.

The chain links TRBV2 to TRBJ1-5, with TRBD1 identical over 8 bases. V lost 4 bases and J lost 5; bases outside the gene matches: 4. The CDR3 has 14 amino acids. CDR1 is SNHLY and CDR2 is FYNNEI in the germline V gene. The chain's CDR3 is CASSGDRRYQPQHF. As DNA, the CDR3 is TGTGCCAGCAGTGGGGACAGGCGCTATCAGCCCCAGCATTTT.

The chain combines TRBV6-6 with TRBJ2-1, with TRBD2 as a possible D gene (6 bases). This CDR3 is built from 12 residues. CDR1 MNHNY and CDR2 SVGAGI come from the germline V gene (reference sequence). The V and J ends lost 2 bases and 13 bases respectively, with 12 bases between them. The CDR3 reads CASSYREPIQFF. CDR3 in DNA: TGTGCCAGCAGTTACCGGGAGCCGATTCAGTTCTTC.

The V call is TRBV9, the J call TRBJ1-1; 11 nucleotides agree with TRBD1. V shed 3 bases, J shed 5 bases, and the junction held 6 bases outside the gene matches. The CDR3 loop spans 15 amino acids. From germline, CDR1 is SGDLS and CDR2 YYNGEE. The DNA of the CDR3 is TGTGCCAGCAGCGGGTCGGGACAGGGGGGTACTGAAGCTTTCTTT. Translated: CASSGSGQGGTEAFF.

J is TRBJ2-5 and V is TRBV29-1; 9 bases agree with TRBD1. V dropped 6 bases and J dropped 5; count of bases not matched to a gene: 7. The CDR3 sequence is 13 residues long. From germline, CDR1 is SQVTM and CDR2 ANQGSEA. The CDR3 DNA reads as TGCAGCGTCCGGAGGGACAGGGACGAGACCCAGTACTTC. As protein: CSVRRDRDETQYF.

The rearrangement joins TRBV5-1 to TRBJ1-3; D may be TRBD1 (5 bases). Germline lookup yields CDR1 SGHRS and CDR2 YFSETQ. The CDR3 totals 15 residues. V dropped 0 bases and J dropped 2 bases, with 9 bases sitting between them. The CDR3 reads CASSLAAGTGNTIYF. CDR3 sequence (DNA): TGCGCCAGCAGCTTGGCCGCAGGGACTGGAAACACCATATATTTT.

This clone is a singleton in its sample. The gene calls are TRBV28 and TRBJ1-4; D ambiguous. Trimming cost V 5 bases and J 4 bases, with 17 bases left between them. The CDR3 is 16 amino acids. Germline lookup yields CDR1 MDHEN and CDR2 SYDVKM. CDR3 bases: TGTGCCAGCAGTCCCCCGATTAGCCACGGTAATGAAAAACTGTTTTTT. It is translated as CASSPPISHGNEKLFF. The complete variable domain, with remaining parts taken from reference TRBV28 and TRBJ1-4, reads DVKVTQSSRYLVKRTGEKVFLECVQDMDHENMFWYRQDPGLGLRLIYFSYDVKMKEKGDIPEGYSVSREKKERFSLILESASTNQTSMYLCASSPPISHGNEKLFFGSGTQLSVL.

The chain joins TRBV9 to TRBJ1-1, with D unresolved. This CDR3 is built from 15 residues. V was trimmed by 1 base and J by 0 bases, leaving 10 bases between them. Germline CDR1 SGDLS, CDR2 YYNGEE. The CDR3 is CASSVTGRVNTEAFF. CDR3 in DNA: TGTGCCAGCAGCGTAACGGGAAGGGTGAACACTGAAGCTTTCTTT. Supplemented by reference TRBV9 and TRBJ1-1, the full variable domain reads DSGVTQTPKHLITATGQRVTLRCSPRSGDLSVYWYQQSLDQGLQFLIQYYNGEERAKGNILERFSAQQFPDLHSELNLSSLELGDSALYFCASSVTGRVNTEAFFGQGTRLTVV.

This clone was detected only a few times. This chain joins TRBV5-6 and TRBJ1-2; no clear D gene. This CDR3 contains 14 residues. With 2 bases removed from V and 4 bases from J, the gap between germline ends came to 12 bases. In germline, CDR1 is SGHDT, CDR2 YYEEEE. The CDR3 DNA follows: TGTGCCAGCAGCTTTAGACAATCTACCTATGGCTACACCTTC. Its protein product is CASSFRQSTYGYTF.

The chain carries TRBV7-9 and TRBJ2-1; D is unclear. Trimming took off 1 base at V and 7 bases at J, with 2 bases between the two ends. Germline values: CDR1 SEHNR, CDR2 FQNEAQ (reference sequence). The CDR3 is made up of 11 amino acids. This chain's CDR3 is CASSLVNEQFF. In nucleotides, the CDR3 is TGTGCCAGCAGCTTAGTAAATGAGCAGTTCTTC. The complete variable domain, with remaining parts taken from reference TRBV7-9 and TRBJ2-1, reads DTGVSQNPRHKITKRGQNVTFRCDPISEHNRLYWYRQTLGQGPEFLTYFQNEAQLEKSRLLSDRFSAERPKGSFSTLEIQRTEQGDSAMYLCASSLVNEQFFGPGTRLTVL.

The chain has TRBV6-4 and TRBJ1-1; no firm D call. CDR3 length equals 14 residues. The V end was cut by 5 bases, the J end by 4 bases, with 14 bases between. Germline V gene data show CDR1 as MRHNA and CDR2 as SNTAGT. The CDR3 sequence: CASSLHRGLTEAFF. The DNA for the CDR3 is TGTGCCAGCAGTTTACACAGAGGACTCACTGAAGCTTTCTTT.

Here the CDR3 reads CASIPAVIGSGNTIYF. Written as DNA, the CDR3 is TGTGCCAGTATTCCCGCGGTCATCGGCTCTGGAAACACCATATATTTT. The V call is TRBV19, the J call TRBJ1-3; D is uncertain. Trimming removed 7 bases from V and 0 bases from J, with 16 bases in between. The V gene's germline CDR1 is LNHDA and CDR2 SQIVND (reference sequence). This CDR3 has 16 residues.

V gene TRBV30 combines with J gene TRBJ1-1; 8 bases fit TRBD1. The V segment lost 6 bases and the J segment 0 bases; nucleotides outside the gene matches: 9. The CDR3 runs 15 residues. Germline assignment: CDR1 GTSNPN and CDR2 SVGIG (reference sequence). The DNA for the CDR3 is TGTGCCTGTACAGGGGGAATGGGGGTGAACACTGAAGCTTTCTTT. This sequence encodes CACTGGMGVNTEAFF.

As DNA, the CDR3 is TGTGCCAGCAGCTTCAATAGCGGGGGCTACAATGAGCAGTTCTTC. This codes for CASSFNSGGYNEQFF. The V call is TRBV9, the J call TRBJ2-1, with TRBD2 matching 9 bases. V was pared by 4 bases and J by 3 bases, with 5 bases of the junction left unmatched. Germline values: CDR1 SGDLS, CDR2 YYNGEE. The length of the CDR3 is 15 residues.